One and the same sample provided the 14 T cell receptor beta chains below, sequenced in a study of neoadjuvant anti-PD-1 for oral cavity cancer. Measured with immunoSEQ multiplex PCR; TCRdb has only the in-frame clones, and not every one. The data hold about 39,000 clones, with roughly 77% observed a single time. The time point is: after neoadjuvant nivolumab, at surgical resection. This specimen consisted of PBMCs, obtained after nivolumab (anti-PD-1) treatment. These TCRs come from a person aged 40 to 85 with oral cavity squamous cell carcinoma.

By frequency in the sample, this clone is medium-sized. J is TRBJ1-5 and V is TRBV7-9, with D maybe TRBD1 (6 bases). The CDR3 runs 14 residues. Per germline, CDR1 SEHNR and CDR2 FQNEAQ (reference sequence). Trimming took off 1 base at V and 6 bases at J, with 10 bases between the two ends. CDR3 amino acids: CASSLGRGGQPQHF. In DNA, the CDR3 is TGTGCCAGCAGCTTAGGCAGGGGTGGTCAGCCCCAGCATTTT.

This sequence joins TRBV27 and TRBJ1-2; D might be TRBD1 (6 bases). The length of the CDR3 is 16 residues. Trimming stripped 5 bases from V and 4 bases from J, with 20 bases between. The germline V gene encodes CDR1 MNHEY and CDR2 SMNVEV (reference sequence). In nucleotides, the CDR3 is TGTGCCAGCAGTCCATTACCCGGGACATTAAGCTATGGCTACACCTTC. Protein: CASSPLPGTLSYGYTF.

Of note for this clone: The junction departs from germline at one end; a sequencing error may be responsible. The genes are TRBV7-7 and TRBJ2-7; a possible D gene is TRBD2 (6 bases). Germline assignment: CDR1 SSHAT and CDR2 FNYEAQ (reference sequence). The CDR3 is 15 residues long. The CDR3 reads CASSLAEGLSYEQYF. In DNA, the CDR3 is TGTGCTAGCAGCTTAGCGGAGGGCCTCTCCTACGAGCAGTACTTC.

V usage is TRBV19 and J usage is TRBJ1-6, with 7 positions matching TRBD1. Per germline, CDR1 LNHDA and CDR2 SQIVND (reference sequence). The CDR3 is 18 amino acids. V shed 3 bases and J 0 bases; nucleotides not matched to a gene: 8. The CDR3 loop is CASSIFGQASSYNSPLHF. CDR3 in DNA: TGTGCCAGTAGTATTTTCGGACAGGCCAGCTCCTATAATTCACCCCTCCACTTT.

The chain is built from TRBV28 and TRBJ2-1, with 7 bases that match TRBD2. Germline V gene sequence: CDR1 MDHEN, CDR2 SYDVKM. The V segment lost 7 bases and the J segment 4 bases; nucleotides outside the gene matches: 10. CDR3 length equals 15 residues. CDR3 nucleotides: TGTGCCAGCACCCAAGGGCTAGCGGTTTACAATGAGCAGTTCTTC. As protein: CASTQGLAVYNEQFF.

The chain carries TRBV20-1 and TRBJ1-2, with D possibly matching TRBD1 (6 bases). Germline V gene sequence: CDR1 DFQATT, CDR2 SNEGSKA (reference sequence). This CDR3 contains 11 residues. The ends were cut back, 6 bases at V and 7 bases at J, with 12 bases in the middle. CDR3 DNA sequence: TGCAGTGCCGGGCAGGGGCTTGGCTACACCTTC. Its translation: CSAGQGLGYTF.

The chain couples TRBV15 to TRBJ1-5; 9 positions agree with TRBD1. With V trimmed by 6 bases and J by 2 bases, 5 bases remained unmatched. CDR1 is LNHNV, CDR2 YYDKDF, per germline (reference sequence). CDR3 size: 15 residues. The CDR3, as DNA: TGTGCCACCAGGGGACAGGGTATGGGCAATCAGCCCCAGCATTTT. The encoded protein is CATRGQGMGNQPQHF.

The chain carries TRBV4-1 and TRBJ2-1; 7 bases line up with TRBD2. This CDR3 has 16 amino acids. The V gene end was trimmed by 4 bases and the J gene end by 0 bases; junction bases not matched to a gene: 6. Germline V CDR1 and CDR2: MGHRA, YSYEKL. CDR3 protein: CASSPGSSGSYNEQFF. The CDR3, as DNA: TGCGCCAGCAGCCCAGGTTCTAGCGGCTCCTACAATGAGCAGTTCTTC.

The genes are TRBV28 and TRBJ2-1, with TRBD2 matching over 8 bases. The CDR3 loop spans 15 amino acids. Germline values: CDR1 MDHEN, CDR2 SYDVKM. The junction had 11 bases not matched to a gene; V was cut back by 7 bases and J by 6 bases. The CDR3 loop reads CASIEAGVPSNEQFF. CDR3 DNA: TGTGCCAGCATTGAAGCGGGAGTACCTAGCAATGAGCAGTTCTTC.

This clone was picked up a small number of times. The CDR3 reads CASSQEGRTENSPLHF. The CDR3 bases are TGTGCCAGCAGCCAAGAGGGGAGGACCGAGAATTCACCCCTCCACTTT. The V call is TRBV4-2, the J call TRBJ1-6; no firm D call. Trimming left V 0 bases short and J 7 bases short, with 13 bases between. Germline V gives CDR1 LGHNA, CDR2 YNFKEQ. This CDR3 region has 16 residues.

This clone was found once. The genes are TRBV5-5 and TRBJ1-1; weak D call: TRBD1 (6 bases). CDR1 is SGHKS, CDR2 YYEKEE, per germline (reference sequence). V lost 2 bases and J lost 2, with 16 bases in between. The CDR3 is 16 residues long. CDR3 coding DNA: TGTGCCAGCAGCTTTCACCCGGGACATAAAAACACTGAAGCTTTCTTT. Residues: CASSFHPGHKNTEAFF. The full variable domain, with the rest looked up from reference TRBV5-5 and TRBJ1-1, is DAGVTQSPTHLIKTRGQQVTLRCSPISGHKSVSWYQQVLGQGPQFIFQYYEKEERGRGNFPDRFSARQFPNYSSELNVNALLLGDSALYLCASSFHPGHKNTEAFFGQGTRLTVV.

V is TRBV30 and J is TRBJ2-7, with D perhaps TRBD2 (6 bases). V was cut by 2 bases and J by 1 base, with 9 bases left in between. Per the germline V gene, CDR1 is GTSNPN and CDR2 is SVGIG (reference sequence). The CDR3 runs to 13 residues. CDR3 bases: TGTGCCTGGAGTAGACGGGGGTCCTACGAGCAGTACTTC. This gives the protein CAWSRRGSYEQYF.

The chain uses TRBV5-6 and TRBJ2-5; 7 nucleotides agree with TRBD2. CDR1 and CDR2 (germline): SGHDT, YYEEEE. J gave up 2 bases and V 1 base, and 2 bases lay outside the gene matches. This CDR3 spans 14 amino acids. CDR3 DNA: TGTGCCAGCAGCTTGTCGGGACTACAAGAGACCCAGTACTTC. This sequence encodes CASSLSGLQETQYF.

The chain carries TRBV5-1 and TRBJ2-2; D may be TRBD1 or TRBD2 (6 bases each). Germline V gene lookup returns CDR1 SGHRS and CDR2 YFSETQ. This CDR3 region has 16 residues. The germline V and J ends were trimmed by 3 bases and 0 bases, with 12 bases remaining between them. CDR3 bases: TGCGCCAGCAGCTCGACTAGGACAGCGAACACCGGGGAGCTGTTTTTT. It codes for CASSSTRTANTGELFF.